The clone carrying this T cell receptor beta chain appeared a single time. Its antigen is unknown. This entry comes from a study of T cell responses to AZD1222 COVID-19 vaccine. Broader study findings: The donor cohort was predominantly white British with a female majority, and clonal diversity may have been underestimated.

CDR1 and CDR2 (germline): ENHRY, SYGVKD. Germline trimming cut 0 bases from V and 6 bases from J; bases unmatched to any gene: 7. This CDR3 spans 17 amino acids. Pooled samples include second doses given at about 4 or 12 weeks. The table came from immunoSEQ multiplex PCR; TCRdb's copy has only in-frame clones and leaves some out. The data contain about 140,000 clones, about 92% of them seen just once; the ten biggest clones take up about 3.7%. The sequencing used peripheral blood, collected 28 days after the second AZD1222 dose. V is TRBV10-3 and J is TRBJ1-3; TRBD1 matches at 11 bases. The receptor was isolated from an adult who received the AZD1222 COVID-19 vaccine. The CDR3 loop reads CAISESGQGAGENTIYF. The CDR3 nucleotides read TGTGCCATCAGTGAGTCCGGACAGGGGGCAGGGGAAAACACCATATATTTT.